This T cell receptor (beta chain) is drawn from a study of CD8+CD57+ T cells in acquired aplastic anemia. Study information: The DNA of sorted CD4+ and CD8+ cells averaged 3.2 ug.

For CDR3 and TCR beta VDJ profiling, genomic DNA was the template used. TCRdb processed the reads anew with MiXCR; each CDR3 protein has one entry. The data hold tens of thousands of distinct CDR3 sequences, with 63% observed a single time. With respect to this clonotype: Antigen unknown. A read error may account for a junction end that differs from germline.

Patients picked for sequencing had shown CD8+CD57+ cell expansion detected by flow cytometry. Each patient gave a blood sample that was collected before any therapy had been received. Overall study results and limits: Patients were compared with controls for CD8+ Simpson's diversity, and no significant difference emerged. Found in both controls and patients were about 30 CD8+ CDR3 sequences.

The CDR3 sequence is 15 residues long. Germline assignment: CDR1 ENHRY and CDR2 SYGVKD. The rearrangement links TRBV10-3 to TRBJ2-7, with 10 bases lining up with TRBD1. This receptor was obtained from a human donor with aplastic anemia. Sequencing was carried out using sorted CD4+, CD8+, or CD8+CD57+ T cells (not recorded which) from PBMCs. The CDR3 sequence: CASSEAPGQGYEQYF. CDR3 in DNA: TGTGCCAGCAGTGAAGCGCCGGGACAGGGGTACGAGCAGTACTTC.